This T cell receptor beta chain was found in a study of cytomegalovirus exposure and HLA in healthy donors. Of note for this clone: Its antigen is unidentified.

Using immunoSEQ multiplex PCR, the repertoire was profiled, and TCRdb retains in-frame clones only, with some absent. The repertoire holds tens of thousands of clones, with around nine tenths as singletons. Findings and limits, study-wide: According to a subsequent analysis, TCR clusters identified in the first cohort showed a tendency to co-occur across the 100 to 150 validation repertoires. The study designated fewer than 200 TCR beta chains cytomegalovirus-associated. For most TCR sequences rarity was the rule, although some public TCRs occurred in many donors.

Germline CDR1 and CDR2: SGHAT and FQNNGV. The ends lost 0 bases at V and 8 bases at J; junction bases unmatched: 10. The CDR3 is 17 amino acids. The sample consisted of PBMCs. V usage is TRBV11-2 and J usage is TRBJ2-3; 11 positions agree with TRBD2. This receptor was obtained from a man aged 18-30 years in good health and CMV-seronegative. The CDR3 here is CASSLEVLAGGPGTQYF. The DNA of the CDR3 is TGTGCCAGCAGCTTAGAAGTCCTAGCGGGAGGCCCGGGTACGCAGTATTTT.